The 19 T cell receptor beta chains presented below share a single source sample, sequenced in a study of shared clonotypes between healthy human individuals (TCRdb year 2020). Preparation of the library involved the immunoSEQ multiplex PCR assay. The table comes from immuneACCESS by way of TCRdb, which keeps in-frame sequences with V and J called. Part of the clones is missing from these tables; in studies checked, under half for an unresolved V gene and the rest for unknown reasons. The sample includes 950,000 to 1,100,000 clones, with around 74% observed a single time. Of the sample, about 1.5% falls within the top ten clones. Sequencing input: memory CD4+ T cells sorted from blood. What the cell subset or site label conveys for this sample: CD45RA-negative fraction. Receptors originate from a man aged 18-30 years in good health.

J is TRBJ2-1 and V is TRBV19; D may be TRBD2 (5 bases). This CDR3 comprises 17 residues. Trimming shortened V by 0 bases and J by 8 bases, and 20 bases separated the two germline ends. Germline V CDR1 and CDR2: LNHDA, SQIVND (reference sequence). CDR3 region: CASSIDRRGLVGYEQFF. CDR3 DNA sequence: TGTGCCAGTAGTATAGATCGGAGAGGGCTGGTAGGTTATGAGCAGTTCTTC.

This chain joins TRBV13 and TRBJ1-1; 10 bases are a match to TRBD1. This CDR3 has 15 amino acids. Germline loops: CDR1 PRHDT, CDR2 FYEKMQ (reference sequence). After removal of 6 bases from V and 0 bases from J, the junction contained 4 bases not matched to a gene. CDR3 region: CASRGQGRVNTEAFF. CDR3 sequence (DNA): TGTGCCAGCAGGGGACAGGGGCGGGTGAACACTGAAGCTTTCTTT.

J is TRBJ1-5 and V is TRBV27; 12 bases match TRBD1. V trimming: 11 bases; J trimming: 5 bases; junction bases outside the gene matches: 7. Germline CDR1 is MNHEY and CDR2 is SMNVEV (reference sequence). This CDR3 has 14 amino acids. In nucleotides, the CDR3 is TGTGCCTCCTCCGGGACAGGGGGCGATCAGCCCCAGCATTTT. Protein: CASSGTGGDQPQHF.

The chain has TRBV5-8 and TRBJ1-1; possibly TRBD1 for D (5 bases). The ends were cut back, 1 base at V and 8 bases at J, with 12 bases in the middle. This CDR3 spans 13 amino acids. Germline CDR1 reads SGHTS; CDR2 reads YDEGEE. The CDR3 region is CASSLLRTSEAFF. In nucleotides, the CDR3 is TGTGCCAGCAGCTTGCTCAGGACATCAGAAGCTTTCTTT.

This clone was counted a few times. The chain links TRBV5-4 to TRBJ2-5, with 8 bases lining up with TRBD2. CDR3 length equals 16 residues. The germline CDR1 and CDR2 sequences are SGHNT and YYREEE (reference sequence). Germline trimming cut 3 bases from V and 2 bases from J; bases unmatched to any gene: 9. The CDR3 nucleotides are TGTGCCAGCAGCTCCTGGACTAGCTCAAAACAAGAGACCCAGTACTTC. It specifies CASSSWTSSKQETQYF.

This chain connects TRBV10-2 to TRBJ2-7; D gene ambiguous. CDR1 and CDR2 (germline): WSHSY, SAAADI. V was trimmed by 4 bases and J by 3 bases, leaving 13 bases between them. This CDR3 is 14 amino acids long. CDR3 in DNA: TGCGCCAGCAGTGTATCTGGGCAGTACTACGAGCAGTACTTC. It yields the protein CASSVSGQYYEQYF.

This clone came up a few times. The chain joins TRBV5-6 to TRBJ1-2; possibly TRBD1 for D (6 bases). Germline CDR1 SGHDT, CDR2 YYEEEE. CDR3 size: 14 residues. Deletions cut 0 bases from V and 8 bases from J, with 14 bases between. The CDR3 DNA follows: TGTGCCAGCAGCTTGGTATCCGGGGGCCGCGGCTACACCTTC. Its protein is CASSLVSGGRGYTF. Full variable domain (missing parts from reference TRBV5-6 and TRBJ1-2): DAGVTQSPTHLIKTRGQQVTLRCSPKSGHDTVSWYQQALGQGPQFIFQYYEEEERQRGNFPDRFSGHQFPNYSSELNVNALLLGDSALYLCASSLVSGGRGYTFGSGTRLTVV.

This clone was seen a few times. The V call is TRBV7-9, the J call TRBJ1-5; 9 bases align to TRBD1. With V trimmed by 6 bases and J by 6 bases, 3 bases remained unmatched. The V gene's germline CDR1 is SEHNR and CDR2 FQNEAQ (reference sequence). The CDR3 spans 13 residues. The CDR3 spells CASSQQGAQPQHF. CDR3 nucleotides: TGTGCCAGCAGTCAACAGGGGGCTCAGCCCCAGCATTTT.

The V and J genes are TRBV5-5 and TRBJ2-5, with D tentatively TRBD2 (5 bases). The CDR3 runs to 12 residues. CDR1 is SGHKS and CDR2 is YYEKEE in the germline V gene (reference sequence). The V end lost 4 bases, the J end lost 5 bases, and 9 bases lay between the germline ends. The CDR3 loop reads CASSQGLETQYF. In nucleotides, the CDR3 is TGTGCCAGCAGCCAAGGACTGGAGACCCAGTACTTC. The full variable domain, completed using reference TRBV5-5 and TRBJ2-5, is DAGVTQSPTHLIKTRGQQVTLRCSPISGHKSVSWYQQVLGQGPQFIFQYYEKEERGRGNFPDRFSARQFPNYSSELNVNALLLGDSALYLCASSQGLETQYFGPGTRLLVL.

This chain joins TRBV11-3 and TRBJ2-1; D unclear. The germline V and J ends were trimmed by 2 bases and 8 bases, with 10 bases remaining between them. The CDR3 runs 13 residues. The V gene's germline CDR1 is SGHNT and CDR2 YENEEA. CDR3: CASSLLFDHEQFF. The CDR3 DNA reads TGTGCCAGCAGCTTACTATTCGACCATGAGCAGTTCTTC.

This chain links TRBV10-1 with TRBJ2-7; 9 nucleotides line up with TRBD2. Germline CDR1 WNHNN, CDR2 SYGVQD (reference sequence). Germline trimming cut 4 bases from V and 2 bases from J; bases unmatched to any gene: 9. The CDR3 covers 16 residues. This CDR3 is CASSGLADLRTYEQYF. CDR3 nucleotide sequence: TGCGCCAGCAGTGGACTAGCGGACCTTAGAACCTACGAGCAGTACTTC.

This clone was detected only once. The V and J genes are TRBV19 and TRBJ2-3; 9 bases are a match to TRBD1. The CDR3 has 15 amino acids. V gave up 7 bases and J gave up 2 bases; unmatched junction bases: 7. The V gene's germline CDR1 is LNHDA and CDR2 SQIVND (reference sequence). CDR3 in amino acids: CASTLGQGYTDTQYF. The CDR3 nucleotides read TGTGCCAGTACCTTGGGACAGGGTTACACAGATACGCAGTATTTT.

The chain links TRBV6-1 to TRBJ1-2, with a tentative D call TRBD1 (5 bases). Germline values: CDR1 MNHNS, CDR2 SASEGT. V dropped 5 bases and J dropped 4 bases, with 14 bases sitting between them. CDR3 length equals 14 residues. DNA of the CDR3: TGTGCCAGCAGTAGGGACGGGGGGGGCTATGGCTACACCTTC. This gives the protein CASSRDGGGYGYTF.

This rearrangement joins TRBV28 to TRBJ2-7; 7 bases match TRBD1. This CDR3 is built from 15 residues. V shed 4 bases, J shed 1 base, and the junction held 7 bases outside the gene matches. The germline gives CDR1 MDHEN, CDR2 SYDVKM. In DNA form, the CDR3 reads TGTGCCAGCAGTTCACCGGGACAGAAATCCTACGAGCAGTACTTC. This encodes CASSSPGQKSYEQYF.

This clone was observed a single time. CDR3 sequence reads: CASSLSVGNTEAFF. The CDR3 region has the DNA TGTGCCAGCAGCTTGAGCGTCGGGAACACTGAAGCTTTCTTT. The chain has TRBV7-9 and TRBJ1-1; D call uncertain. Germline V lookup: CDR1 SEHNR, CDR2 FQNEAQ (reference sequence). Trimming cost V 3 bases and J 1 base, with 9 bases left between them. The CDR3 consists of 14 residues. Full variable domain (rest looked up from reference TRBV7-9 and TRBJ1-1): DTGVSQNPRHKITKRGQNVTFRCDPISEHNRLYWYRQTLGQGPEFLTYFQNEAQLEKSRLLSDRFSAERPKGSFSTLEIQRTEQGDSAMYLCASSLSVGNTEAFFGQGTRLTVV.

V and J are TRBV6-6 and TRBJ2-5; tentatively, D is TRBD2 (6 bases). The DNA end lines up better with TRBJ2-7; the J call may be wrong. Germline V gives CDR1 MNHNY, CDR2 SVGAGI (reference sequence). The CDR3 runs 16 residues. Here the CDR3 reads CASSPPPGRGNYEQYF. In DNA, the CDR3 is TGTGCCAGCAGTCCCCCTCCGGGGCGGGGCAACTACGAGCAGTACTTC.

V usage is TRBV5-1 and J usage is TRBJ2-1; a possible D gene is TRBD2 (6 bases). CDR3 size: 15 residues. Germline CDR1 reads SGHRS; CDR2 reads YFSETQ. Trimming removed 0 bases at V and 4 bases at J, with 11 bases between. CDR3 amino acids: CASSLALAVYNEQFF. DNA for the CDR3: TGCGCCAGCAGCTTGGCACTAGCTGTATACAATGAGCAGTTCTTC.

The chain carries TRBV7-2 and TRBJ2-7; 12 bases align to TRBD2. Per the germline V gene, CDR1 is SGHTA and CDR2 is FQGNSA. This CDR3 is 15 amino acids long. Trimming took 2 bases from V and 6 from J; bases not matched to a gene: 5. CDR3 amino acids: CASSLLAGGPLEQYF. Written as DNA, the CDR3 is TGTGCCAGCAGCTTACTAGCGGGGGGGCCTCTCGAGCAGTACTTC.

The V call is TRBV11-2, the J call TRBJ2-3; a possible D gene is TRBD1 (6 bases). CDR1 and CDR2 (germline): SGHAT, FQNNGV. Between the trimmed V and J ends, which lost 6 bases and 0 bases, there was a span of 19 bases. The CDR3 consists of 17 residues. As DNA, the CDR3 is TGTGCCAGCAGTTCGGCCCTCGGACAGATTAGCACAGATACGCAGTATTTT. Translated: CASSSALGQISTDTQYF.